One and the same sample provided the 31 T cell receptor beta chains below, sequenced in a study of cytomegalovirus exposure and HLA in healthy donors. Primers for the PCR totalled 60 Vbeta and 13 Jbeta. Data came from immunoSEQ multiplex PCR; TCRdb stores just in-frame clones and leaves some out. The table lists 150,000 to 250,000 clones, 75% to 85% of them singletons. Sample: PBMCs. The receptors come from a girl aged 10 to 17 in good health and CMV-seropositive.

This chain connects TRBV7-2 to TRBJ1-5; D is unresolved. This CDR3 has 15 residues. Per the germline V gene, CDR1 is SGHTA and CDR2 is FQGNSA. V lost 1 base and J 3 bases, leaving 10 bases between the germline ends. Written as DNA, the CDR3 is TGTGCCAGCAGCTTAGATGGCGGAACCAATCAGCCCCAGCATTTT. It is translated as CASSLDGGTNQPQHF.

J is TRBJ1-5 and V is TRBV5-6; 8 bases line up with TRBD1. Per germline, CDR1 SGHDT and CDR2 YYEEEE. There are 15 residues in the CDR3. The J segment lost 3 bases and the V segment lost 1 base, leaving 3 bases of the junction unmatched. The CDR3 DNA sequence: TGTGCCAGCAGCTTGCAGGGGGCTCTCAATCAGCCCCAGCATTTT. Translating it yields CASSLQGALNQPQHF.

The chain couples TRBV14 to TRBJ1-2, with D possibly TRBD1 on 6 matching bases. The germline V gene encodes CDR1 SGHDN and CDR2 FVKESK. V was shortened by 5 bases and J by 9 bases, with 22 bases between the two germline ends. The CDR3 sequence is 15 residues long. CDR3 loop: CASSKGGGLVASYTF. The CDR3 DNA reads TGTGCCAGCAGCAAAGGGGGGGGCCTCGTAGCCAGCTACACCTTC.

This clone was counted a single time. The chain carries TRBV4-1 and TRBJ1-2; 7 bases agree with TRBD1. The ends lost 1 base at V and 8 bases at J; junction bases unmatched: 16. The CDR3 loop spans 17 amino acids. The germline V gene has CDR1 MGHRA and CDR2 YSYEKL. The CDR3 spells CASSQGTLDRAPPGYTF. The DNA for the CDR3 is TGCGCCAGCAGCCAAGGCACCCTAGACAGGGCCCCTCCCGGCTACACCTTC.

The J gene is TRBJ1-1, the V gene TRBV29-1; 7 positions agree with TRBD1. The CDR3 runs 14 residues. CDR1 is SQVTM and CDR2 is ANQGSEA in the germline V gene. V lost 5 bases, J lost 1 base, and 7 bases stayed unmatched. For the CDR3, the DNA is TGCAGCGTTAAACTAGACAGGGCGAACACTGAAGCTTTCTTT. Protein product: CSVKLDRANTEAFF.

The chain joins TRBV27 to TRBJ1-2; a possible D gene is TRBD1 (5 bases). Trimming removed 6 bases at V and 7 bases at J, with 21 bases between. Germline assignment: CDR1 MNHEY and CDR2 SMNVEV (reference sequence). CDR3 length: 15 amino acids. DNA of the CDR3: TGTGCCAGCAGCCACCTTGGCCGGGAGGGGCTTGGCTACACCTTC. Translation gives CASSHLGREGLGYTF.

The chain combines TRBV6-4 with TRBJ2-3; 7 positions agree with TRBD2. V lost 0 bases to trimming and J lost 2 bases; unmatched junction nucleotides: 2. The CDR3 contains 15 residues. CDR1 and CDR2 (germline): MRHNA, SNTAGT. The CDR3 DNA reads TGTGCCAGCAGTGACTCGGGGGGGAACACAGATACGCAGTATTTT. Its translation is CASSDSGGNTDTQYF.

The CDR3 loop is CASSQEGAGSYEQYF. CDR3 sequence (DNA): TGCGCCAGCAGCCAAGAGGGTGCAGGGTCCTACGAGCAGTACTTC. This sequence joins TRBV4-1 and TRBJ2-7; possible D gene TRBD1, 5 bases. Trimming shortened V by 0 bases and J by 1 base, and 10 bases separated the two germline ends. Germline V gives CDR1 MGHRA, CDR2 YSYEKL. CDR3 length: 15 amino acids.

V is TRBV28 and J is TRBJ2-3; 10 bases are a match to TRBD2. The germline CDR1 and CDR2 sequences are MDHEN and SYDVKM. The CDR3 has 16 amino acids. V dropped 1 base and J dropped 4; count of bases not matched to a gene: 5. DNA of the CDR3: TGTGCCAGCAGTTTATTAGCCAGCGGGGGGGCAGATACGCAGTATTTT. Translated, it gives CASSLLASGGADTQYF.

The V and J genes are TRBV19 and TRBJ1-2; D may be TRBD1 (5 bases). Germline CDR1 LNHDA, CDR2 SQIVND (reference sequence). The V end lost 2 bases, the J end lost 4 bases, and 11 bases lay between the germline ends. The CDR3 covers 14 residues. The CDR3 region has the DNA TGTGCCAGTAGTATATCAGGGTATAGCTATGGCTACACCTTC. It yields the protein CASSISGYSYGYTF.

The gene calls are TRBV29-1 and TRBJ2-7, with 11 positions matching TRBD1. Germline CDR1 reads SQVTM; CDR2 reads ANQGSEA. J was trimmed by 5 bases and V by 7 bases; bases with no gene match: 7. The CDR3 totals 13 residues. The CDR3 loop reads CSAEGQGGNEQYF. In DNA, the CDR3 is TGCAGCGCTGAGGGACAGGGGGGGAACGAGCAGTACTTC.

CDR3 residues: CASSADRLNTEAFF. In DNA form, the CDR3 reads TGTGCCAGCAGTGCGGACAGACTGAACACTGAAGCTTTCTTT. V and J are TRBV6-1 and TRBJ1-1, with D tentatively TRBD1 (6 bases). The germline gives CDR1 MNHNS, CDR2 SASEGT. The V and J ends lost 4 bases and 0 bases respectively, with 9 bases between them. The CDR3 loop spans 14 amino acids.

The V and J genes are TRBV18 and TRBJ1-5; 9 nucleotides align to TRBD1. The CDR3 totals 16 residues. J lost 1 base, V lost 3 bases, and 4 bases had no gene match. Germline assignment: CDR1 KGHSH and CDR2 LQKENI. Here the CDR3 DNA reads TGTGCCAGCTCACCCTACGGGACAGGGAGCAATCAGCCCCAGCATTTT. Protein: CASSPYGTGSNQPQHF.

The chain links TRBV5-6 to TRBJ1-1, with D hard to call. CDR1 and CDR2 from the germline V gene are SGHDT and YYEEEE. Trimming stripped 2 bases from V and 0 bases from J, with 14 bases between. This CDR3 comprises 16 residues. The CDR3 sequence is CASSFYGGVMNTEAFF. The DNA for the CDR3 is TGTGCCAGCAGCTTTTACGGCGGCGTTATGAACACTGAAGCTTTCTTT. The full variable domain, in which reference TRBV5-6 and TRBJ1-1 provide the parts outside the CDR3, is DAGVTQSPTHLIKTRGQQVTLRCSPKSGHDTVSWYQQALGQGPQFIFQYYEEEERQRGNFPDRFSGHQFPNYSSELNVNALLLGDSALYLCASSFYGGVMNTEAFFGQGTRLTVV.

This sequence joins TRBV6-6 and TRBJ1-5, with a tentative D call TRBD1 (6 bases). CDR1 and CDR2 (germline): MNHNY, SVGAGI (reference sequence). V was pared by 5 bases and J by 4 bases, with 12 bases between. The CDR3 sequence is 14 residues long. The CDR3: CASSGGGPNQPQHF. DNA of the CDR3: TGTGCCAGCAGTGGGGGGGGGCCAAATCAGCCCCAGCATTTT.

The rearrangement links TRBV5-8 to TRBJ1-2, with a tentative D call TRBD1 (6 bases). V shed 0 bases and J shed 3 bases, with 15 bases lying between them. Germline V lookup: CDR1 SGHTS, CDR2 YDEGEE. This CDR3 comprises 16 residues. The CDR3 DNA is TGTGCCAGCAGCTTGGGGCTGGGCAGGGGTGACTATGGCTACACCTTC. Protein: CASSLGLGRGDYGYTF.

The gene calls are TRBV9 and TRBJ2-2; perhaps TRBD2 as D (6 bases). The V gene lost 3 bases and the J gene lost 3 bases, with 9 bases spanning the gap. The germline V gene encodes CDR1 SGDLS and CDR2 YYNGEE. CDR3 length equals 14 residues. CDR3 amino acids: CASSEGTYTGELFF. The DNA for the CDR3 is TGTGCCAGCAGCGAAGGGACTTACACCGGGGAGCTGTTTTTT.

J is TRBJ2-1 and V is TRBV10-2; TRBD1 matches 11 bases. The CDR3 has 14 amino acids. After removal of 6 bases from V and 10 bases from J, the junction contained 8 bases not matched to a gene. Germline V gene lookup returns CDR1 WSHSY and CDR2 SAAADI. The CDR3 loop is CASSGQGAVGEQFF. The DNA of the CDR3 is TGCGCCAGCAGCGGACAGGGGGCCGTAGGGGAGCAGTTCTTC.

The chain joins TRBV18 to TRBJ1-1; TRBD1 aligns across 9 bases. Trimming at V came to 3 bases and at J to 8 bases, leaving 7 bases not matched to a gene. Per the germline V gene, CDR1 is KGHSH and CDR2 is LQKENI. The CDR3 runs to 14 residues. The CDR3 sequence is CASSPAVGQGEAFF. CDR3 sequence (DNA): TGTGCCAGCTCACCCGCCGTGGGACAGGGAGAAGCTTTCTTT.

The chain couples TRBV5-4 to TRBJ1-2; maybe TRBD1 (5 bases). The germline V and J ends were trimmed by 0 bases and 5 bases, with 14 bases remaining between them. CDR3 size: 15 residues. Per germline, CDR1 SGHNT and CDR2 YYREEE (reference sequence). The CDR3: CASSLGGMEGYGYTF. The CDR3 nucleotides read TGTGCCAGCAGCTTGGGGGGGATGGAGGGGTATGGCTACACCTTC.

The rearrangement joins TRBV23-1 to TRBJ2-7, with D possibly being TRBD2 (6 bases). TRBV23-1 is recorded as an ORF, its role being uncertain. The CDR3 is made up of 13 amino acids. V dropped 11 bases and J dropped 4 bases, with 18 bases sitting between them. CDR3 amino acids: CAFPVPREYEQYF. The CDR3 nucleotides are TGCGCCTTCCCTGTCCCTCGGGAGTACGAGCAGTACTTC.

The chain links TRBV10-2 to TRBJ2-2; D perhaps matches TRBD1 (6 bases). The germline CDR1 and CDR2 sequences are WSHSY and SAAADI. The CDR3 contains 14 residues. Trimming cost V 6 bases and J 6 bases, with 14 bases left between them. The CDR3 DNA sequence: TGCGCCAGCAGGAGAGGGGGTAGTTCCGGGGAGCTGTTTTTT. It translates to CASRRGGSSGELFF.

CDR3 in amino acids: CASSQVYGGHQETQYF. Written as DNA, the CDR3 is TGCGCCAGCAGCCAAGTGTACGGGGGGCACCAAGAGACCCAGTACTTC. The chain carries TRBV4-1 and TRBJ2-5, with D perhaps TRBD2 (7 bases). Germline V lookup: CDR1 MGHRA, CDR2 YSYEKL. V was pared by 1 base and J by 0 bases, with 12 bases between. This CDR3 contains 16 residues.

The V gene is TRBV5-4, the J gene TRBJ2-7; the match to TRBD2 covers 8 bases. Germline V gene sequence: CDR1 SGHNT, CDR2 YYREEE (reference sequence). CDR3 length equals 16 residues. Losses at the gene ends were 0 bases for V and 1 base for J; bases not matched to a gene: 6. The CDR3 sequence: CASSLVRSGESYEQYF. CDR3 in DNA: TGTGCCAGCAGCTTGGTTCGTAGCGGGGAATCCTACGAGCAGTACTTC. The full variable domain, completed using reference TRBV5-4 and TRBJ2-7, is ETGVTQSPTHLIKTRGQQVTLRCSSQSGHNTVSWYQQALGQGPQFIFQYYREEENGRGNFPPRFSGLQFPNYSSELNVNALELDDSALYLCASSLVRSGESYEQYFGPGTRLTVT.

The rearrangement links TRBV6-1 to TRBJ1-5; 9 bases fit TRBD1. Per the germline V gene, CDR1 is MNHNS and CDR2 is SASEGT. V lost 1 base and J lost 4; bases outside the gene matches: 8. The CDR3 sequence is 17 residues long. CDR3 sequence (DNA): TGTGCCAGCAGTGAAGGGGGATGGACAGGGGTAAATCAGCCCCAGCATTTT. As protein: CASSEGGWTGVNQPQHF.

The chain combines TRBV19 with TRBJ1-2, with 8 positions matching TRBD1. Germline V gives CDR1 LNHDA, CDR2 SQIVND (reference sequence). The CDR3 is 13 residues long. V gave up 6 bases and J gave up 3 bases; unmatched junction bases: 3. The CDR3 protein is CASSQTGDYGYTF. The CDR3, as DNA: TGTGCCAGTAGCCAGACAGGGGACTATGGCTACACCTTC.

The chain is built from TRBV30 and TRBJ1-6, with TRBD1 matching over 8 bases. CDR1 GTSNPN and CDR2 SVGIG come from the germline V gene (reference sequence). The CDR3 spans 14 residues. The J segment lost 10 bases and the V segment lost 5 bases, leaving 10 bases of the junction unmatched. The CDR3 DNA sequence: TGTGCCTGGGACAATGGACAGGGTGGATCACCCCTCCACTTT. Encoded protein: CAWDNGQGGSPLHF.

The chain combines TRBV29-1 with TRBJ1-1; D gene unclear. CDR1 is SQVTM, CDR2 ANQGSEA, per germline. V lost 1 base to trimming and J lost 6 bases, with 9 bases between them. This CDR3 comprises 12 residues. CDR3 DNA: TGCAGCGTTGAAGTTGGCCCCCCTGAAGCTTTCTTT. As protein: CSVEVGPPEAFF.

This sequence joins TRBV5-6 and TRBJ2-5, with D possibly being TRBD2 (6 bases). CDR3 length equals 13 residues. Germline V lookup: CDR1 SGHDT, CDR2 YYEEEE. V lost 4 bases and J lost 1, with 8 bases in between. CDR3 sequence reads: CASSAGLQETQYF. CDR3 DNA sequence: TGTGCCAGCAGCGCGGGACTCCAAGAGACCCAGTACTTC.

The chain is built from TRBV2 and TRBJ2-1; 10 bases are a match to TRBD2. CDR1 SNHLY and CDR2 FYNNEI come from the germline V gene. This CDR3 comprises 16 residues. V was clipped by 7 bases and J by 4 bases; unmatched bases: 10. The CDR3 region has the DNA TGTGCCAGCATCAGGACAAGCGGGGGGGCTTACAATGAGCAGTTCTTC. It is translated as CASIRTSGGAYNEQFF.

There are a few counts of this clone. This CDR3 is CASNGGGNQPQHF. In nucleotides, the CDR3 is TGTGCCAGCAACGGGGGAGGGAATCAGCCCCAGCATTTT. The chain employs TRBV25-1 and TRBJ1-5; D is possibly TRBD1 (5 bases). Germline V gives CDR1 MGHDK, CDR2 SYGVNS. The CDR3 consists of 13 residues. Between the trimmed V and J ends, which lost 7 bases and 4 bases, there was a span of 11 bases.